Below are 13 T cell receptor beta chains sequenced from a single sample in a study of chemoradiotherapy in HPV16-positive cancers. Generated by immunoSEQ multiplex PCR, the TCRdb table keeps only in-frame clones and is missing some. The sample yields 10,000 to 11,000 clones, more than 60% seen once. The sample was taken from a patient who underwent chemoradiotherapy. These TCRs come from a human donor with HPV-associated anogenital cancer.

This chain joins TRBV19 and TRBJ1-6, with D possibly being TRBD1 (5 bases). The CDR3 spans 14 residues. Trimming took 5 bases from V and 6 from J, leaving 11 bases between them. The germline gives CDR1 LNHDA, CDR2 SQIVND (reference sequence). CDR3 bases: TGTGCCAGTAGTTTGGGACGGACTAATTCACCCCTCCACTTT. This codes for CASSLGRTNSPLHF.

The chain combines TRBV6-6 with TRBJ1-1; tentative D call: TRBD1 (5 bases). The CDR3 has 13 amino acids. Germline V gene sequence: CDR1 MNHNY, CDR2 SVGAGI (reference sequence). V dropped 7 bases and J dropped 5 bases, with 14 bases sitting between them. CDR3 region: CASNVGTNTEAFF. As DNA, the CDR3 is TGTGCCAGCAATGTAGGGACCAATACTGAAGCTTTCTTT.

This chain uses TRBV7-8 with TRBJ1-2, with a weak D call TRBD1 (5 bases). Germline CDR1 is SGHVS and CDR2 is FQNEAQ. This CDR3 comprises 14 residues. Trimming removed 5 bases at V and 8 bases at J, with 18 bases between. This chain's CDR3 is CASSPSRGPRGYTF. The CDR3 DNA follows: TGTGCCAGCAGCCCCAGCCGGGGCCCTAGGGGCTACACCTTC.

The V and J genes are TRBV5-1 and TRBJ2-7, with D possibly being TRBD2 (6 bases). Germline values: CDR1 SGHRS, CDR2 YFSETQ. This CDR3 contains 14 residues. Between the trimmed V and J ends, which lost 2 bases and 5 bases, there was a span of 14 bases. This CDR3 reads CASSFGTAWDEQYF. CDR3 nucleotide sequence: TGCGCCAGCAGCTTCGGGACTGCCTGGGACGAGCAGTACTTC.

The V gene is TRBV27, the J gene TRBJ2-5; D possibly matches TRBD1 or TRBD2 (5 bases each). Germline V CDR1 and CDR2: MNHEY, SMNVEV (reference sequence). Trimming took 3 bases from V and 7 from J, leaving 9 bases between them. The CDR3 consists of 12 residues. The CDR3 protein is CASSFWGSTQYF. The CDR3 region has the DNA TGTGCCAGCAGTTTCTGGGGGTCGACCCAGTACTTC.

The table lists this clone with a few counts. The V gene is TRBV19, the J gene TRBJ1-5, with D perhaps matching TRBD1 (6 bases). Germline loops: CDR1 LNHDA, CDR2 SQIVND (reference sequence). Trimming stripped 6 bases from V and 4 bases from J, with 19 bases between. The CDR3 has 16 amino acids. This CDR3 reads CASRTGTHRGNQPQHF. The CDR3 DNA reads TGTGCCAGTAGAACCGGGACACATAGGGGGAATCAGCCCCAGCATTTT.

The CDR3 DNA follows: TGTGCCTGGGGCCTGGCGGTGTCCGAGCAGTACTTC. Residues: CAWGLAVSEQYF. The chain links TRBV30 to TRBJ2-7; D gene uncertain. The CDR3 has 12 residues. Between the trimmed V and J ends, which lost 5 bases and 6 bases, there was a span of 14 bases. CDR1 and CDR2 (germline): GTSNPN, SVGIG (reference sequence).

In regard to this clone: The same CDR3 is also encoded by other DNA sequences in this sample. The J gene is TRBJ2-1, the V gene TRBV2, with 11 bases matching TRBD1. From germline, CDR1 is SNHLY and CDR2 FYNNEI. The CDR3 covers 14 residues. V shed 5 bases and J 7 bases; nucleotides not matched to a gene: 4. For the CDR3, the DNA is TGTGCCAGCAGTCCCGGGACAGGGGGAAATGAGCAGTTCTTC. Its protein product is CASSPGTGGNEQFF. The entire variable domain, with the rest obtained from reference TRBV2 and TRBJ2-1, is as follows: EPEVTQTPSHQVTQMGQEVILRCVPISNHLYFYWYRQILGQKVEFLVSFYNNEISEKSEIFDDQFSVERPDGSNFTLKIRSTKLEDSAMYFCASSPGTGGNEQFFGPGTRLTVL.

The genes are TRBV28 and TRBJ1-5; maybe TRBD1 (5 bases). Trimming removed 4 bases at V and 3 bases at J, with 7 bases between. In germline, CDR1 is MDHEN, CDR2 SYDVKM. CDR3 length equals 13 residues. This CDR3 is CASSSGTNQPQHF. For the CDR3, the DNA is TGTGCCAGCAGTTCAGGGACCAATCAGCCCCAGCATTTT.

The chain combines TRBV9 with TRBJ1-2; D perhaps matches TRBD1 (6 bases). V dropped 4 bases and J dropped 0 bases, with 13 bases sitting between them. The CDR3 is 15 residues long. Per the germline V gene, CDR1 is SGDLS and CDR2 is YYNGEE. CDR3 nucleotides: TGTGCCAGCAGCATAACAGGGATCCCTAACTATGGCTACACCTTC. Its protein product is CASSITGIPNYGYTF.

This clone appeared a few times. The rearrangement links TRBV4-1 to TRBJ2-7; D remains unclear. From germline, CDR1 is MGHRA and CDR2 YSYEKL. The CDR3 is 13 amino acids. The V gene lost 0 bases and the J gene lost 3 bases, with 6 bases spanning the gap. The CDR3 spells CASSQDFGYEQYF. DNA of the CDR3: TGCGCCAGCAGCCAAGATTTTGGCTACGAGCAGTACTTC.

The V gene is TRBV5-1, the J gene TRBJ2-2; D uncertain. Germline V lookup: CDR1 SGHRS, CDR2 YFSETQ. CDR3 size: 15 residues. Trimming removed 0 bases from V and 7 bases from J, with 13 bases in between. The CDR3: CASSLEGRKIGELFF. CDR3 in DNA: TGCGCCAGCAGCTTGGAGGGCAGGAAAATCGGGGAGCTGTTTTTT.

This clone was recorded once. The chain combines TRBV11-3 with TRBJ2-1, with TRBD2 identical over 14 bases. Trimming cost V 5 bases and J 8 bases; bases outside gene matches: 5. This CDR3 region has 15 residues. The germline V gene encodes CDR1 SGHNT and CDR2 YENEEA. DNA for the CDR3: TGTGCCAGCAGCCGACTAGCGGGGGGGCAGTATGAGCAGTTCTTC. It encodes CASSRLAGGQYEQFF.